This T cell receptor (beta chain) is from a study of cytomegalovirus exposure and HLA in healthy donors. The wider study: Around 76% of 300 to 450 genotyped donors fell in the Caucasian-associated ancestry cluster.

V lost 6 bases, J lost 5 bases, and 5 bases stayed unmatched. The CDR3 length is 13 residues. Germline lookup yields CDR1 MNHEY and CDR2 SMNVEV (reference sequence). Remarks on this clone: The antigen remains undetermined.

Whole-study findings and limits: A previous analysis found most TCR beta V segments productive roughly 87% or roughly 30% of the time.

13 Jbeta primers and 60 Vbeta primers were used for the PCR. Assay: immunoSEQ multiplex PCR; the TCRdb copy retains only in-frame clones and omits some. The data contain about 78,000 clones, roughly 64% of them singletons. The chain uses TRBV27 and TRBJ2-5, with 8 bases matching TRBD2. The receptor was isolated from a man aged 25 to 40 in good health and CMV-seropositive. The sequenced material came from PBMCs. The CDR3 nucleotides read TGTGCCAGCAGCCAGCGGGAGACTGAGACCCAGTACTTC. Translating it yields CASSQRETETQYF.